This T cell receptor beta chain was sequenced for a study of metastatic and nonmetastatic thyroid tumors. Background on the study: Repertoires from malignant and benign thyroid patients were compared across blood and tumor or nodule tissue. Study results and limitations: Malignant thyroid tumors reportedly had TCR beta diversity that was significantly higher than in benign nodules, in blood and tumor.

In the source study's methods: To classify distant metastasis in papillary thyroid cancer, a model was built from CDR3 differences across clinicopathological groups. From the PCR reads, TCRdb re-called clones with MiXCR. TCRdb, not the authors, supplied the V and J calls. The sample carries 20,000 or so clones, approximately 35% recorded once. Germline V gene data show CDR1 as LNHDA and CDR2 as SQIVND (reference sequence). The length of the CDR3 is 14 residues. V was pared by 6 bases and J by 1 base, with 9 bases between. In its sample, this clone ranks as medium-sized (0.01 to 0.1%). What it binds is not known. No patient received treatment before thyroid surgery.

The TCR sequence derives from a male donor with papillary thyroid cancer or a benign thyroid nodule (not recorded which). Some clones in this sample may be carry-over from other donors' samples. J is TRBJ2-2 and V is TRBV19; maybe TRBD2 (6 bases). The sequencing sample was made of blood. This CDR3 is CASRRDGNTGELFF. The CDR3, as DNA: TGTGCCAGTAGGCGGGATGGGAACACCGGGGAGCTGTTTTTT. Full variable domain (remainder filled in from reference TRBV19 and TRBJ2-2): DGGITQSPKYLFRKEGQNVTLSCEQNLNHDAMYWYRQDPGQGLRLIYYSQIVNDFQKGDIAEGYSVSREKKESFPLTVTSAQKNPTAFYLCASRRDGNTGELFFGEGSRLTVL.